The T cell receptor beta chain described here comes from a study of CD8 T cells in ankylosing spondylitis. General observations from the study: Matched synovial fluid from ankylosing spondylitis patients was reported to be enriched for disease-linked clones. Apparently characteristic of ankylosing spondylitis blood was a TCR beta motif (about eight highly homologous variants). Earlier reports found some motif variants in synovial fluid and blood in reactive arthritis. Clones linked with disease were CD8+ and fairly uncommon in the peripheral blood.

Quantitative 5'-RACE with molecular barcodes was used to make the TCR beta libraries. TCRdb ran MiXCR on the 5' RACE reads and lists one entry per CDR3 protein. The repertoire has hundreds of thousands of distinct CDR3 sequences, 15% to 20% of them found once; the top ten carry under 1.2%. This clonotype has a count of ten or more. As yet, its antigen is unknown. The clonotype comes from a male donor with ankylosing spondylitis. Material for sequencing was blood, either unsorted or a sorted T cell fraction (not recorded which).

In DNA, the CDR3 is TGTGCCAGCAAAGGGACAGGGAGCAATCAGCCCCAGCATTTT. It encodes CASKGTGSNQPQHF. The V call is TRBV25-1, the J call TRBJ1-5; 9 bases map to TRBD1. This CDR3 spans 14 amino acids. Germline CDR1 reads MGHDK; CDR2 reads SYGVNS. V lost 7 bases, J lost 1 base, and 2 bases stayed unmatched.